Listed below are T cell receptor beta chains from one sample, sequenced in a study of cytomegalovirus exposure and HLA in healthy donors. Repertoires were generated with immunoSEQ multiplex PCR, while TCRdb's copy carries only in-frame clones and drops some. Among some 240,000 clones listed, around 86% were seen once. The sample taken for sequencing was PBMCs. The receptors shown here come from a woman in her thirties in good health and CMV-seropositive. CDR3s include the opening cysteine and the closing phenylalanine or tryptophan. Fields, in order: clone size, J gene, V gene, D gene, CDR3 length, CDR3 DNA, CDR3 protein. A D gene is named only where the DNA matches it firmly. Rows give clone size only sometimes, using once, few, many, or a class for an expanded clone.

. TRBJ2-2 TRBV9 TRBD2 16 TGTGCCAGCAGCCCCCTGGGACTAGCAAAAACCGGGGAGCTGTTTTTT CASSPLGLAKTGELFF
. TRBJ2-7 TRBV27 . 17 TGTGCCAGGGCAAAGCCAGAGCCTAGCGCGTACTTCCACGAGCAGTACTTC CARAKPEPSAYFHEQYF
. TRBJ1-2 TRBV6-1 . 13 TGTGCCAGCAACGTGGGAGGGGCGGTTGGCTACACCTTC CASNVGGAVGYTF
. TRBJ2-7 TRBV7-8 TRBD2 17 TGTGCCAGCAGCTTAGTCCTAGCGGGACGTCAGTCCTACGAGCAGTACTTC CASSLVLAGRQSYEQYF
. TRBJ2-4 TRBV19 TRBD1 16 TGTGCCAGTACCAAATCCCCTCCCGGGACAGTAAACATTCAGTACTTC CASTKSPPGTVNIQYF
. TRBJ2-2 TRBV2 TRBD1 15 TGTGCCAGCAACCTGGGACAGGGGATCACCGGGGAGCTGTTTTTT CASNLGQGITGELFF
few TRBJ2-3 TRBV6-4 . 14 TGTGCCAGCAGTGACTCGTCTGAGGCAGATACGCAGTATTTT CASSDSSEADTQYF
. TRBJ2-3 TRBV5-4 TRBD2 16 TGTGCCAGCAGGGTACCCAGCGGGAGAGGGGAAGATACGCAGTATTTT CASRVPSGRGEDTQYF
. TRBJ1-2 TRBV6-5 TRBD1 12 TGTGCCAGCAGTTTGACAGGGATAGACTACACCTTC CASSLTGIDYTF
. TRBJ2-7 TRBV7-9 TRBD2 16 TGTGCCAGCAGCCCCTGGGGCAGCGGGAGCTCCTACGAGCAGTACTTC CASSPWGSGSSYEQYF
. TRBJ2-1 TRBV27 . 13 TGTGCCAGCACCAGACTAGATTACAATGAGCAGTTCTTC CASTRLDYNEQFF
once TRBJ2-1 TRBV6-5 . 15 TGTGCCAGCAGGCAAACAGGGAGCTCCTACAATGAGCAGTTCTTC CASRQTGSSYNEQFF
many TRBJ2-4 TRBV2 . 10 TGTGCCACCTCCGGAAACATTCAGTACTTC CATSGNIQYF
. TRBJ2-3 TRBV5-4 TRBD2 16 TGTGCCAGCAGCTCGGGGACTAGCGCAAGCACAGATACGCAGTATTTT CASSSGTSASTDTQYF
. TRBJ1-2 TRBV28 . 12 TGTGCCAGCAACGACAGAGTCTATGGCTACACCTTC CASNDRVYGYTF
. TRBJ2-5 TRBV7-8 . 13 TGTGCCAGCAGCTTCTCGGTCCAAGAGACCCAGTACTTC CASSFSVQETQYF
. TRBJ1-1 TRBV5-6 . 14 TGTGCCAGCAGCTCACTAAAAAATTGGGCTGAAGCTTTCTTT CASSSLKNWAEAFF
. TRBJ2-2 TRBV6-1 TRBD2 15 TGTGCCAGCAGTGACCTCGACGGGGGGACCGGGGAGCTGTTTTTT CASSDLDGGTGELFF
. TRBJ2-1 TRBV5-1 . 17 TGCGCCAGCAGCTTCCGATCCCCGGGAGAGATGGACAATGAGCAGTTCTTC CASSFRSPGEMDNEQFF
. TRBJ1-5 TRBV6-6 . 13 TGTGCCAGCAAAACAGGGAGCAATCAGCCCCAGCATTTT CASKTGSNQPQHF
. TRBJ2-7 TRBV15 TRBD1 14 TGTGCCACCAGTATGGACAGGACGTCCTACGAGCAGTACTTC CATSMDRTSYEQYF
. TRBJ1-2 TRBV28 . 16 TGTGCCAGCAGTTCGGAAACGTGGGACAAGAACTATGGCTACACCTTC CASSSETWDKNYGYTF
. TRBJ2-2 TRBV9 TRBD2 15 TGTGCCAGCAGCGTAGCGGGAGGAGATACCGGGGAGCTGTTTTTT CASSVAGGDTGELFF
. TRBJ2-3 TRBV27 . 15 TGTGCCAGCAACGAGCTAGAACTCGCCGCAGATACGCAGTATTTT CASNELELAADTQYF
. TRBJ2-3 TRBV6-1 TRBD1 15 TGTGCCAGCAATCAGGCTGCAGGGGGTCTGGATACGCAGTATTTT CASNQAAGGLDTQYF
. TRBJ2-7 TRBV7-9 TRBD2 14 TGTGCCAGCAGCCAGACTAGCCCGGCGGGCGAGCAGTACTTC CASSQTSPAGEQYF
. TRBJ1-5 TRBV5-1 TRBD1 15 TGCGCCAGCAGCTTGACCGGACAGGGCAATCAGCCCCAGCATTTT CASSLTGQGNQPQHF
. TRBJ2-1 TRBV11-2 . 18 TGTGCCAGCAGCTTAGATCTCCGAGGGCCTATGTCCTACAATGAGCAGTTCTTC CASSLDLRGPMSYNEQFF
. TRBJ1-2 TRBV15 . 16 TGTGCCACCAGCAGAGATTTGGGGCTCACGGCTTATGGCTACACCTTC CATSRDLGLTAYGYTF
. TRBJ2-7 TRBV16 TRBD1 14 TGTGCCAGCAGCTATGGGACAGTAAGCTACGAGCAGTACTTC CASSYGTVSYEQYF
. TRBJ1-3 TRBV15 TRBD1 17 TGTGCCACCAGCAGAGATCGAGGGACAGGGAGTGGAAACACCATATATTTT CATSRDRGTGSGNTIYF
. TRBJ2-5 TRBV6-4 . 12 TGTGCCAGCAGGGCCCGACAAGAGACCCAGTACTTC CASRARQETQYF
. TRBJ2-7 TRBV11-2 TRBD1 14 TGTGCCAGCAGCACCGGGACAGCTACCTACGAGCAGTACTTC CASSTGTATYEQYF
few TRBJ2-2 TRBV7-9 . 14 TGTGCCAGCAGCTTGGACTCGAACACCGGGGAGCTGTTTTTT CASSLDSNTGELFF
. TRBJ2-7 TRBV30 TRBD2 15 TGTGCCTGGAGTGATCGACTAGCGGGAGTCGACGAGCAGTACTTC CAWSDRLAGVDEQYF
. TRBJ1-5 TRBV6-5 . 15 TGTGCCAGCAGCCCCAGTGGGAGAAGCAATCAGCCCCAGCATTTT CASSPSGRSNQPQHF
few TRBJ2-2 TRBV5-1 TRBD2 15 TGCGCCAGCAGCTGGCAAGCGGGAGGGTCCGGGGAGCTGTTTTTT CASSWQAGGSGELFF
. TRBJ2-3 TRBV10-1 TRBD2 17 TGCGCCAGCAGTGAGTCGACTAGCGGGAGGGCAACAGATACGCAGTATTTT CASSESTSGRATDTQYF
few TRBJ2-5 TRBV4-2 TRBD1 16 TGTGCCAGCAGCCAAGATAAGGGGACAGGTCCAGAGACCCAGTACTTC CASSQDKGTGPETQYF
few TRBJ1-1 TRBV6-6 . 12 TGTGCCAGCAGGGGCTTCGATGCTGAAGCTTTCTTT CASRGFDAEAFF
once TRBJ1-1 TRBV5-1 TRBD1 13 TGCGCCAGCACCTCGGGACAGTACACTGAAGCTTTCTTT CASTSGQYTEAFF
. TRBJ2-2 TRBV14 TRBD2 16 TGTGCCAGCAGCCAAGATAAAGGGACTAGGACCGGGGAGCTGTTTTTT CASSQDKGTRTGELFF
. TRBJ2-5 TRBV29-1 . 14 TGCAGCGTTGGGCTGGCAGCGACGCAAGAGACCCAGTACTTC CSVGLAATQETQYF
. TRBJ2-7 TRBV30 . 13 TGTGCCTGGAGTGTATCTCTCTACTACGAGCAGTACTTC CAWSVSLYYEQYF
. TRBJ2-1 TRBV10-3 . 15 TGTGCCATCAGTGTAGGGAGAACCATTGACAATGAGCAGTTCTTC CAISVGRTIDNEQFF
. TRBJ2-5 TRBV13 . 13 TGTGCCAGCAGCTTTCTCATCGAGGGGACCCAGTACTTC CASSFLIEGTQYF
. TRBJ2-1 TRBV2 . 14 TGTGCCACCCGCGCAGGGGATTCCTACAATGAGCAGTTCTTC CATRAGDSYNEQFF
. TRBJ1-5 TRBV13 TRBD1 15 TGTGCCAGCAGCTCCGGGACAGGGTCAAATCAGCCCCAGCATTTT CASSSGTGSNQPQHF
. TRBJ1-1 TRBV5-1 . 13 TGCGCCAGCAGCTTGGCGGGGAACACTGAAGCTTTCTTT CASSLAGNTEAFF
. TRBJ2-1 TRBV18 TRBD1 15 TGTGCCAGCTCACCGAATCCGGGACAGGGGAATGAGCAGTTCTTC CASSPNPGQGNEQFF
. TRBJ2-7 TRBV27 TRBD1 14 TGTGCCAGCAGTCACAGGGGGGCCTCCTACGAGCAGTACTTC CASSHRGASYEQYF
. TRBJ1-5 TRBV6-1 . 14 TGTGCCAGCAGTGAAGGCAGATTCAATCAGCCCCAGCATTTT CASSEGRFNQPQHF
once TRBJ2-7 TRBV5-1 TRBD2 15 TGCGCCAGCAGCTCCGCCGGGACTAGCGTATACGAGCAGTACTTC CASSSAGTSVYEQYF
. TRBJ2-2 TRBV27 TRBD2 17 TGTGCCAGCAGTTTAGCCGTAGCGGGAAGAGGCACCGGGGAGCTGTTTTTT CASSLAVAGRGTGELFF